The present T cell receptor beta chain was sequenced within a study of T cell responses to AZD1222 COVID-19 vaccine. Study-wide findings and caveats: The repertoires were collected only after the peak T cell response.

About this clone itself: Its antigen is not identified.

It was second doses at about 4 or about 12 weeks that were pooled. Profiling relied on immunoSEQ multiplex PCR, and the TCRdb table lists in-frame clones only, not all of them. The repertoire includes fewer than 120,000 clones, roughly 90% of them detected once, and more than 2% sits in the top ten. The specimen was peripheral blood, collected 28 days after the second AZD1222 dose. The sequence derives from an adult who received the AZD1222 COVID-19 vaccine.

Written as DNA, the CDR3 is TGCGCCAGCAGCTTGGAAGGATCTTACAATGAGCAGTTCTTC. It encodes CASSLEGSYNEQFF. The V gene is TRBV5-1, the J gene TRBJ2-1; D is undetermined. CDR3 length: 14 residues. The germline CDR1 and CDR2 sequences are SGHRS and YFSETQ. The germline V and J ends were trimmed by 0 bases and 4 bases, with 8 bases remaining between them.